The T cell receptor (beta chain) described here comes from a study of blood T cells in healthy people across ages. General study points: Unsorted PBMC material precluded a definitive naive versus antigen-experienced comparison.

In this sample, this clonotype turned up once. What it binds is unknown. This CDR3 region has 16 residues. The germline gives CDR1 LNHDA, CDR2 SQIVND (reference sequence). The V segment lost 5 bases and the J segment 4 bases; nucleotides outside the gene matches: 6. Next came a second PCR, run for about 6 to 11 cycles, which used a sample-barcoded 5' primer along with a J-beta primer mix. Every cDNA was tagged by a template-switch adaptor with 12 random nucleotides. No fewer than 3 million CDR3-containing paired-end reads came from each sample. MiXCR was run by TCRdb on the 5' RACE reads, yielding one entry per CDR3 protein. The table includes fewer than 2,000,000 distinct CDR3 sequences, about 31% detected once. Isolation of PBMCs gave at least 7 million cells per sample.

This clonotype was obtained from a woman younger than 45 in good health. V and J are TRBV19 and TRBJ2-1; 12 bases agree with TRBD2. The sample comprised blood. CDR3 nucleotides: TGTGCCAGTAGTCCTCCTACTAGCGGGAGGTACAATGAGCAGTTCTTC. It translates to CASSPPTSGRYNEQFF.